The T cell receptor (beta chain) under discussion was sequenced for a study of human T cells and chemical hapten exposure. Turning to the study itself: Each week of the approximately 23-week study, patients had diphenylcyclopropenone applied to the scalp.

Study-wide results and limits: Expanded TCRs made up significantly more big CDR3 similarity clusters than controls did. Patch test score was positively correlated with the counts of PT1 expanded TCRs.

Indicated time point: patch test 2, 6 weeks after DPC sensitization. Stated treatment: therapeutic diphenylcyclopropenone sensitization with weekly scalp DPC. The ends were cut back, 5 bases at V and 4 bases at J, with 8 bases in the middle. The CDR3 contains 11 residues. Germline V gene data show CDR1 as DFQATT and CDR2 as SNEGSKA (reference sequence). TCRdb re-called the RACE reads with MiXCR, one entry per CDR3 protein. The sample holds fewer than 150,000 distinct CDR3 sequences, approximately 12% seen once. This clonotype occurred a few times. The antigen remains unidentified. The sequencing used whole blood, collected in connection with sensitization to the hapten diphenylcyclopropenone (DPC). The chain has TRBV20-1 and TRBJ1-1; a weak D match, TRBD1 (5 bases). This clonotype was sampled from a woman in her fifties or sixties with alopecia areata. Some clones in this sample may be carry-over from other donors' samples. CDR3 amino acids: CSARTTTEAFF. The CDR3 region has the DNA TGCAGTGCTCGGACAACCACTGAAGCTTTCTTT.